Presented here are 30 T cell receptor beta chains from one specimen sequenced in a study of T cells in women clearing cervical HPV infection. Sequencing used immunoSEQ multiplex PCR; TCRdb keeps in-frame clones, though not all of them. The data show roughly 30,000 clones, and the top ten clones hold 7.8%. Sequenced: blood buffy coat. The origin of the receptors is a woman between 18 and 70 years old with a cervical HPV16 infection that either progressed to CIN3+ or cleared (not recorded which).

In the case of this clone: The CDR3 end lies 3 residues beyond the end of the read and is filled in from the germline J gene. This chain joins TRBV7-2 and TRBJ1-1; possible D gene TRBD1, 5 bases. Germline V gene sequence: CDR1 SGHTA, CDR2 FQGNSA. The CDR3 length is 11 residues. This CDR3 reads CASSGGWGAFF. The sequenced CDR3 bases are TGTGCCAGCAGCGGGGGGTGGGGA. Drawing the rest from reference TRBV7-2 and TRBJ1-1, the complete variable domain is GAGVSQSPSNKVTEKGKDVELRCDPISGHTALYWYRQSLGQGLEFLIYFQGNSAPDKSGLPSDRFSAERTGGSVSTLTIQRTQQEDSAVYLCASSGGWGAFFGQGTRLTVV.

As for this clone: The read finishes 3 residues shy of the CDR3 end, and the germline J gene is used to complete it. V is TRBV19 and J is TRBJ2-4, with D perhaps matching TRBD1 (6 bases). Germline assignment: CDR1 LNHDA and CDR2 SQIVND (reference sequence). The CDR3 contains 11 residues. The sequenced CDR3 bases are TGTGCCAGTAGGACAGGTTATGGT. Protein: CASRTGYG. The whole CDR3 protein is CASRTGYGQYF.

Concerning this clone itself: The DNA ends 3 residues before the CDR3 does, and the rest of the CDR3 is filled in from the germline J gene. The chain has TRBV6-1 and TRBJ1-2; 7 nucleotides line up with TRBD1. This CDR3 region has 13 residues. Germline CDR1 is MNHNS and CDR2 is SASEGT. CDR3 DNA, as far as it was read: TGTGCCAGCAGTGAGCAGGGGGGCCTGGGC. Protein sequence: CASSEQGGLG. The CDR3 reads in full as CASSEQGGLGYTF.

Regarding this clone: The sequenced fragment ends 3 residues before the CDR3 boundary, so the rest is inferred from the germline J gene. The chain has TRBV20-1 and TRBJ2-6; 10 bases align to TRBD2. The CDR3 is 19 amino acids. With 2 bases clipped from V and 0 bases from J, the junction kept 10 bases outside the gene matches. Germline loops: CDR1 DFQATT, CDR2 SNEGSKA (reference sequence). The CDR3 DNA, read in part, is TGCAGTGCTAGACCAATAGGCCAGCGGGGGGGCTCTGGGGCCAACGTC. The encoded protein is CSARPIGQRGGSGANV. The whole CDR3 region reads CSARPIGQRGGSGANVLTF.

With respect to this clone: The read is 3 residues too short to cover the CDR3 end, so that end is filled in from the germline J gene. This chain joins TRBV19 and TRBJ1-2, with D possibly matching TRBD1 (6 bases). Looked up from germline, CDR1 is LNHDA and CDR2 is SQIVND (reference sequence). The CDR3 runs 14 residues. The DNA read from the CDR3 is TGTGCCAGTAGTATCGGGGACAACCTCTACGAC. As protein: CASSIGDNLYD. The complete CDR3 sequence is CASSIGDNLYDYTF.

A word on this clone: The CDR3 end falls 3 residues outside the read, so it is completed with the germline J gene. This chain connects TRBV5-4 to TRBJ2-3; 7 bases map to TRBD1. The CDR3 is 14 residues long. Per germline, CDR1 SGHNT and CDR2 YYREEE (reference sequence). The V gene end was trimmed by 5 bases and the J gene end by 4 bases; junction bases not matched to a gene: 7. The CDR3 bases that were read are TGTGCCAGCAGTTCCAGACAGGGACCAGATACG. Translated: CASSSRQGPDT. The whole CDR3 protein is CASSSRQGPDTQYF.

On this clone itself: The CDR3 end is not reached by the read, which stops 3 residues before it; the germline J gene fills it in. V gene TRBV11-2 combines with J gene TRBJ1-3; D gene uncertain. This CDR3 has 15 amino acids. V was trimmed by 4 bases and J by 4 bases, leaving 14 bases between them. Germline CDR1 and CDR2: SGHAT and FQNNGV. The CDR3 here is CASSSLNPTGNTIYF. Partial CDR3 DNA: TGTGCCAGCAGCTCCCTCAACCCTACGGGAAACACC.

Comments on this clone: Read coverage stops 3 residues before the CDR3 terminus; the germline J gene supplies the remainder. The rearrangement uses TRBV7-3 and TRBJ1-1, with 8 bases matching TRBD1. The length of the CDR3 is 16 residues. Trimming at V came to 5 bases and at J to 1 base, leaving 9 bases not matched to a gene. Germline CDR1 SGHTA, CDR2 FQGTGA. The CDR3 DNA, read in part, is TGTGCCAGCAGCACAACTCCGGGACAGGAGAACACTGAA. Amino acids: CASSTTPGQENTE. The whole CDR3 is CASSTTPGQENTEAFF.

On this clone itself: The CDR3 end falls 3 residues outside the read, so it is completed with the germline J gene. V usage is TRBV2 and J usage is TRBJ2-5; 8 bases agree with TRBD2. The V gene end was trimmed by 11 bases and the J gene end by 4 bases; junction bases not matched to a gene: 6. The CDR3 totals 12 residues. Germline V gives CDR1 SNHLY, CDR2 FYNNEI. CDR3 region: CASGGAIETQYF. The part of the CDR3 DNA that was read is TGTGCCTCCGGGGGGGCAATAGAGACC.

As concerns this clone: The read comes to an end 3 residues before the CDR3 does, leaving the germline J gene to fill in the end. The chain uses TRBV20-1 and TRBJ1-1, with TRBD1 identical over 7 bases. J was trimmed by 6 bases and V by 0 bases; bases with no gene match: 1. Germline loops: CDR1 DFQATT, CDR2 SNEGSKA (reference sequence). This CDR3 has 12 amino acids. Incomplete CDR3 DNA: TGCAGTGCTAGAGAAGGGGGCGCTGAA. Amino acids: CSAREGGAE. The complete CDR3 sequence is CSAREGGAEAFF.

The CDR3 sequence: CASSLALAGITSTDTQYF. The CDR3 DNA, read in part, is TGCGCCAGCAGCTTGGCACTAGCGGGGATAACTAGCACAGATACG. The chain is built from TRBV5-1 and TRBJ2-3; 10 bases match TRBD2. The CDR3 extends 3 residues past the end of the read, so its final part is completed from the germline J gene. Trimming took 0 bases from V and 0 from J; bases not matched to a gene: 7. Germline V gene lookup returns CDR1 SGHRS and CDR2 YFSETQ. The CDR3 sequence is 18 residues long.

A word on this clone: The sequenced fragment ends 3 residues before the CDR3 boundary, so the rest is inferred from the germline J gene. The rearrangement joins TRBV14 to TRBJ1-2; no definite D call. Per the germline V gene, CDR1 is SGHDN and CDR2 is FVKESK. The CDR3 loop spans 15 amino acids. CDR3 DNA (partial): TGTGCCAGCAGCCACCCCCGGCGGGGAGTTAAGGGC. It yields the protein CASSHPRRGVKG. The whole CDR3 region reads CASSHPRRGVKGYTF.

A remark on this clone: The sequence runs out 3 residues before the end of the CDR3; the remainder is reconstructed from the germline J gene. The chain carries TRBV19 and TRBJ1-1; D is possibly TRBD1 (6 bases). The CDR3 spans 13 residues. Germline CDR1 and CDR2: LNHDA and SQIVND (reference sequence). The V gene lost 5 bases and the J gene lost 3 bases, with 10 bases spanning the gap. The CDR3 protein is CASSLGADTEAFF. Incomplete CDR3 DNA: TGTGCCAGTAGTTTGGGGGCGGACACTGAA. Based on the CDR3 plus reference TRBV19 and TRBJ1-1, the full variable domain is DGGITQSPKYLFRKEGQNVTLSCEQNLNHDAMYWYRQDPGQGLRLIYYSQIVNDFQKGDIAEGYSVSREKKESFPLTVTSAQKNPTAFYLCASSLGADTEAFFGQGTRLTVV.

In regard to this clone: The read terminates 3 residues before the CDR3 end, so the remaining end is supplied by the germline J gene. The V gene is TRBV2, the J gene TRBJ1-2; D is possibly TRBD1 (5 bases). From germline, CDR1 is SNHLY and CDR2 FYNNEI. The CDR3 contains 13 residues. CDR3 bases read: TGTGCCAGCAGTGTGACAGCTGTAAGCGAC. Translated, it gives CASSVTAVSD. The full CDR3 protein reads CASSVTAVSDYTF. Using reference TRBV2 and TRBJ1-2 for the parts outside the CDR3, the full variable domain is EPEVTQTPSHQVTQMGQEVILRCVPISNHLYFYWYRQILGQKVEFLVSFYNNEISEKSEIFDDQFSVERPDGSNFTLKIRSTKLEDSAMYFCASSVTAVSDYTFGSGTRLTVV.

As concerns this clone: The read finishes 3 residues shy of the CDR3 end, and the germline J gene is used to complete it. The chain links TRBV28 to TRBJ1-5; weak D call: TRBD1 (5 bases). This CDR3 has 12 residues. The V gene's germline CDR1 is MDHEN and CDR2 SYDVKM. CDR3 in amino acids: CASSLGGKPQHF. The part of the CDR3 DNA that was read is TGTGCCAGCAGTTTGGGGGGGAAACCC.

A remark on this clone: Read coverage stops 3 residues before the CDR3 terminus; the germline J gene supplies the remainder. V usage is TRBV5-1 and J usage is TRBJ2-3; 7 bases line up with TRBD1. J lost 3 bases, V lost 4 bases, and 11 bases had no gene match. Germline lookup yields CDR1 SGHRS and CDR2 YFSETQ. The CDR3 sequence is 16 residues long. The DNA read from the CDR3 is TGCGCCAGCAGCCGTACCACAGGGGCTGGAACAGATACG. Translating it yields CASSRTTGAGTDT. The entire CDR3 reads CASSRTTGAGTDTQYF.

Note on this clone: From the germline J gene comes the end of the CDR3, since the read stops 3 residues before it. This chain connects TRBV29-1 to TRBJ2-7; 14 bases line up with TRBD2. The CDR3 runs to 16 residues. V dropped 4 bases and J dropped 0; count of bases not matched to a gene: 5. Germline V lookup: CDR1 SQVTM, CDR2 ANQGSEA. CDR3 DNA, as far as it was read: TGCAGCGTTGGGACTAGCGGGAGGCTTAGCTCCTACGAG. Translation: CSVGTSGRLSSYE. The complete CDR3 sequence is CSVGTSGRLSSYEQYF.

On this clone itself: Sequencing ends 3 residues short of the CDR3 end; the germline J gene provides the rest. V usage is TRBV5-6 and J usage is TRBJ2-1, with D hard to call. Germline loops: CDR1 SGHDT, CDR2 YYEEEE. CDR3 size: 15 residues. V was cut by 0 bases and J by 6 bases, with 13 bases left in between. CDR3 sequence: CASSLDGLSVNEQFF. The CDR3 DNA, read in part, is TGTGCCAGCAGCTTGGATGGGCTATCTGTCAATGAG.

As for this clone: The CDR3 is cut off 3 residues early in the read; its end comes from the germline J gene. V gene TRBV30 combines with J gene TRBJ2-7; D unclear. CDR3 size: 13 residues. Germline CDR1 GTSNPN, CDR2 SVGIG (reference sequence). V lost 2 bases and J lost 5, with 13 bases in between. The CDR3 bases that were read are TGTGCCTGGAGTCCCACTACTTTTCACGAG. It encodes CAWSPTTFHE. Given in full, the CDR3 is CAWSPTTFHEQYF.

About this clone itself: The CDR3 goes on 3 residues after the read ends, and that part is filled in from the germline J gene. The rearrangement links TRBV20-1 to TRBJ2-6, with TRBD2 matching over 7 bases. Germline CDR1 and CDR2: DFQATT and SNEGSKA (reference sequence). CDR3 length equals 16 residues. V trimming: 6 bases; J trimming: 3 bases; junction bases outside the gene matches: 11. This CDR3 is CSARTRMGGGANVLTF. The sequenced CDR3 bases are TGCAGTGCCCGGACTAGAATGGGTGGTGGGGCCAACGTC.

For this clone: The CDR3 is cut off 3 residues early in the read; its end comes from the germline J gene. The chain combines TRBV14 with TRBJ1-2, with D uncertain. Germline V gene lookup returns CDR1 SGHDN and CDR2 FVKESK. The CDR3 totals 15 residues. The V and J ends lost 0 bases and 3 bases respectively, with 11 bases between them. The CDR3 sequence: CASSQEAGLDYGYTF. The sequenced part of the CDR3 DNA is TGTGCCAGCAGCCAAGAAGCTGGTTTAGACTATGGC.

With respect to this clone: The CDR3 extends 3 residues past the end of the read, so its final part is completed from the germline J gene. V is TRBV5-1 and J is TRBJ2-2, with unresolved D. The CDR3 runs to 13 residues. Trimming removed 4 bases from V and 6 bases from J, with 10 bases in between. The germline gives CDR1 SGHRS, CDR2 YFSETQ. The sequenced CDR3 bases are TGCGCCAGCAGCCTCCCCCCGTCCGGGGAG. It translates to CASSLPPSGE. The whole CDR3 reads CASSLPPSGELFF.

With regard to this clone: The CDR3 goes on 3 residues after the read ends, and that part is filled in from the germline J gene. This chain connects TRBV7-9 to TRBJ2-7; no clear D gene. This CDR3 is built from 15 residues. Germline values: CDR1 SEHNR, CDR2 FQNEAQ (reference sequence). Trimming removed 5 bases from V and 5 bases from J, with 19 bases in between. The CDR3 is CASSASLGSGDEQYF. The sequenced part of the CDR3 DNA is TGTGCCAGCAGCGCCTCGTTGGGCAGTGGCGACGAG.

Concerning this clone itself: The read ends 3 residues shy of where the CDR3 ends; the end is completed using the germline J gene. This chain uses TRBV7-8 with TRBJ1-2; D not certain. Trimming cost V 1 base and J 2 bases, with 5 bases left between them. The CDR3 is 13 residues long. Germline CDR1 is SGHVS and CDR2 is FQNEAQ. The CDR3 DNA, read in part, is TGTGCCAGCAGCTTAGGGCGGAACTATGGC. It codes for CASSLGRNYG. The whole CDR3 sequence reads CASSLGRNYGYTF.

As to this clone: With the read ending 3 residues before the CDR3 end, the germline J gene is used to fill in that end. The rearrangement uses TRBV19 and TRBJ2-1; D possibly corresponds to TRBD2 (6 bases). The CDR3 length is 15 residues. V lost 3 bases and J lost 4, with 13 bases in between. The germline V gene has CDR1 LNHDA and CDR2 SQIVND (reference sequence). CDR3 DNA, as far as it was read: TGTGCCAGTAGTATGACGTCTAGCGCGTACAATGAG. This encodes CASSMTSSAYNE. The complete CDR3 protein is CASSMTSSAYNEQFF.

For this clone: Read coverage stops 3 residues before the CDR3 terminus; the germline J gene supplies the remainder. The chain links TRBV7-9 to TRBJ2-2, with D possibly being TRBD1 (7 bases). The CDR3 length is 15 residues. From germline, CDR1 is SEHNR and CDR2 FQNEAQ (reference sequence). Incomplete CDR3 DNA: TGTGCCAGCAGCGACCAGGGGGGAAGGGGTGAAAAG. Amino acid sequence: CASSDQGGRGEK. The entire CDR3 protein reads CASSDQGGRGEKLFF.

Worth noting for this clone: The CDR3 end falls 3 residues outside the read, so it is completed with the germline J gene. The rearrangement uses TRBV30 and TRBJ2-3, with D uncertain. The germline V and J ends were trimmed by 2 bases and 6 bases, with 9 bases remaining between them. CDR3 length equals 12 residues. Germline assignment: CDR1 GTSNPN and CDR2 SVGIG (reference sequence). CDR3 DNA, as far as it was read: TGTGCCTGGAGTCCCTTAGATGATACG. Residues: CAWSPLDDT. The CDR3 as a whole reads CAWSPLDDTQYF.

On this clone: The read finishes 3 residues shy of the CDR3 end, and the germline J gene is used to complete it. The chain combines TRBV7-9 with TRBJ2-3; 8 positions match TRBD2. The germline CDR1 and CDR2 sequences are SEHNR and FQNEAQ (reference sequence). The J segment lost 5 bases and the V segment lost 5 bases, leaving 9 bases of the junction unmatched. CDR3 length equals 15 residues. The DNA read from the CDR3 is TGTGCCAGCAGCCACGGACTAGCTTCCCTAGATACG. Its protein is CASSHGLASLDT. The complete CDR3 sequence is CASSHGLASLDTQYF.

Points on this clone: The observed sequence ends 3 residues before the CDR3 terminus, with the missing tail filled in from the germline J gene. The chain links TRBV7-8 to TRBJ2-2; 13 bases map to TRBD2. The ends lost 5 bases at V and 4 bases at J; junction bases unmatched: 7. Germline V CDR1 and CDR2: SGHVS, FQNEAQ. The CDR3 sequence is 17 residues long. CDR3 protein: CASSIGLAGVGTGELFF. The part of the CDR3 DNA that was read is TGTGCCAGCAGCATAGGACTAGCGGGGGTGGGCACCGGGGAG.

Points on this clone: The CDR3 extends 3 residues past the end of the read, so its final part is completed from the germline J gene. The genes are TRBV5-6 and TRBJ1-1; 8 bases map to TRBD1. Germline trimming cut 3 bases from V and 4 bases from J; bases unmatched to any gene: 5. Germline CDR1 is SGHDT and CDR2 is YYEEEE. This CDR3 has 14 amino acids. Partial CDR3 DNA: TGTGCCAGCAGCTATCCGACAGGGGTCACTGAA. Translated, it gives CASSYPTGVTE. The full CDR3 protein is CASSYPTGVTEAFF.